Sequencing of this T cell receptor (beta chain) was carried out in a study of blood T cell repertoires in COVID-19. Overall study context: In each case, the material was cDNA or gDNA derived from T cells, B-cell-depleted T cells, or PBMCs.

V shed 1 base, J shed 6 bases, and the junction held 7 bases outside the gene matches. Germline CDR1 SGHNT, CDR2 YENEEA. The CDR3 is 16 residues long. Generated by immunoSEQ multiplex PCR, the TCRdb table keeps only in-frame clones and is missing some. This table holds about 390,000 clones, 80% to 90% found once. Seattle cases were enrolled at active infection and followed longitudinally. The receptor was derived from a woman aged 55-75 years with COVID-19, enrolled during active disease. The chain employs TRBV11-3 and TRBJ2-3; the match to TRBD2 covers 10 bases. Specimen: peripheral blood. The CDR3 DNA follows: TGTGCCAGCAGCTTAGTAGCGGGGGGCAGCTCCGATACGCAGTATTTT. This codes for CASSLVAGGSSDTQYF.